This TCR beta chain was found in a study of shared T cell receptors in the human thymus. V was shortened by 6 bases and J by 2 bases, with 14 bases between the two germline ends. The germline V gene encodes CDR1 SGHDN and CDR2 FVKESK. The length of the CDR3 is 14 residues. Sequencing used immunoSEQ multiplex PCR; TCRdb keeps in-frame clones, though not all of them. The sample lists hundreds of thousands of clones, 88% occurring once. These data were also filed under a second study, of human thymus T cells. That paper states: Healthy Finnish infants undergoing corrective surgery for congenital heart defects were the donors. In corrective heart surgery, resections were taken, and these provided the thymus tissue.

This TCR was recovered from a boy in the first two years of life with a congenital heart defect. This sequence joins TRBV14 and TRBJ2-7; possibly TRBD1 for D (5 bases). Sample: thymocytes. CDR3 in amino acids: CASSGHTDTYEQYF. DNA for the CDR3: TGTGCCAGCAGTGGACACACTGACACCTACGAGCAGTACTTC.